This T cell receptor (beta chain) was sequenced during a study of OX40 agonist ivuxolimab in advanced cancers. Study findings and constraints: Individuals who were partial responders at 0.1-3.0 mg/kg had clonal expansion that ranked among the lowest. No determination was made of the antigen specificity of the expanded peripheral T cells. On average, a greater number of expanded clones characterised CD8+ T cells relative to CD4+.

Trimming cost V 3 bases and J 1 base, with 11 bases left between them. CDR1 MGHDK and CDR2 SYGVNS come from the germline V gene. The CDR3 is made up of 15 amino acids. Note on this clone: Its matching antigen is unknown.

Here immunoSEQ multiplex PCR was the method, and the copy in TCRdb shows in-frame clones only, minus some. The data show about 58,000 clones, with roughly four fifths seen just once and 3.4% held by the top ten. The chain couples TRBV25-1 to TRBJ2-3; D perhaps matches TRBD1 (6 bases). This clonotype was obtained from an adult with an advanced solid tumor such as melanoma, head and neck, liver or kidney cancer. Here the sequenced sample was CD4+ or CD8+ T cells sorted from blood, taken in a trial of the OX40 agonist ivuxolimab. The CDR3 sequence is CASSDQGWGTDTQYF. The DNA of the CDR3 is TGTGCCAGCAGTGACCAGGGGTGGGGCACAGATACGCAGTATTTT. The full variable domain, rest sourced from reference TRBV25-1 and TRBJ2-3, is EADIYQTPRYLVIGTGKKITLECSQTMGHDKMYWYQQDPGMELHLIHYSYGVNSTEKGDLSSESTVSRIRTEHFPLTLESARPSHTSQYLCASSDQGWGTDTQYFGPGTRLTVL.